The 24 T cell receptor beta chains reported below all come from one sample, sequenced in a study of cytomegalovirus exposure and HLA in healthy donors (dated by TCRdb to about 2017). The library was made by the immunoSEQ multiplex PCR assay. For the multiplex PCR, a mixture combining 60 forward primers for TCR Vbeta segments and 13 reverse primers for TCR Jbeta segments was used. TCRdb mirrors the immuneACCESS table, restricted to in-frame sequences. Some clones are absent from its copies; in checked studies, under half trace to an unresolved V gene, and the reason for the others is unknown. For this sample there are 80,000 or so clones; about 84% appear just once. The ten largest clones capture 3.4% of the sample. The sample comprised PBMCs. These receptors all stem from a man in his forties or fifties in good health and CMV-seronegative.

The V call is TRBV5-1, the J call TRBJ1-3; D not resolved. This CDR3 is built from 16 residues. V dropped 0 bases and J dropped 0 bases, with 10 bases sitting between them. Germline CDR1 reads SGHRS; CDR2 reads YFSETQ. As DNA, the CDR3 is TGCGCCAGCAGCTTGGAGGGAGACTACTCTGGAAACACCATATATTTT. Amino acids: CASSLEGDYSGNTIYF.

The chain joins TRBV10-1 to TRBJ1-4; D ambiguous. This CDR3 comprises 13 residues. V lost 8 bases and J 5 bases, leaving 12 bases between the germline ends. Per the germline V gene, CDR1 is WNHNN and CDR2 is SYGVQD (reference sequence). The CDR3 spells CASSLDINEKLFF. In DNA form, the CDR3 reads TGCGCCAGCTCGCTCGACATAAATGAAAAACTGTTTTTT.

This clone has more than one count but fewer than ten. The V and J genes are TRBV28 and TRBJ1-5; no definite D call. The germline gives CDR1 MDHEN, CDR2 SYDVKM. The CDR3 has 16 amino acids. V was clipped by 7 bases and J by 5 bases, with 21 bases between them. The DNA of the CDR3 is TGTGCCAGCACCAACCTCCTAGGTCCCGAGTATCAGCCCCAGCATTTT. Its translation: CASTNLLGPEYQPQHF.

This chain uses TRBV19 with TRBJ1-2; D is unclear. There are 14 residues in the CDR3. Trimming pared 10 bases from V and 4 bases from J, leaving 19 bases between. The germline V gene has CDR1 LNHDA and CDR2 SQIVND (reference sequence). The CDR3 DNA reads TGTGCCACCACGGTAGAATACGAAACCTATGGCTACACCTTC. This gives the protein CATTVEYETYGYTF.

The rearrangement uses TRBV6-5 and TRBJ1-1; D is unclear. There are 14 residues in the CDR3. Trimming took off 0 bases at V and 9 bases at J, with 14 bases between the two ends. Per germline, CDR1 MNHEY and CDR2 SVGAGI. CDR3 loop: CASSYSNLREKAFF. The DNA of the CDR3 is TGTGCCAGCAGTTACTCGAATTTACGGGAGAAAGCTTTCTTT.

The chain carries TRBV29-1 and TRBJ1-1; 7 bases align to TRBD1. The J segment lost 3 bases and the V segment lost 5 bases, leaving 12 bases of the junction unmatched. The CDR3 consists of 15 residues. Germline V gene lookup returns CDR1 SQVTM and CDR2 ANQGSEA. This CDR3 reads CSVCRDSTSDTEAFF. In DNA form, the CDR3 reads TGCAGCGTTTGCCGGGACAGCACCTCTGACACTGAAGCTTTCTTT.

The rearrangement uses TRBV7-9 and TRBJ2-7; 9 bases are a match to TRBD1. V was clipped by 4 bases and J by 4 bases; unmatched bases: 5. Germline V gene lookup returns CDR1 SEHNR and CDR2 FQNEAQ (reference sequence). The CDR3 covers 14 residues. The CDR3 region has the DNA TGTGCCAGCAGCTCGGGACAGGGACAATACGAGCAGTACTTC. Translation gives CASSSGQGQYEQYF.

V and J are TRBV7-8 and TRBJ1-5, with TRBD1 identical over 7 bases. The CDR3 is 16 residues long. The J segment lost 3 bases and the V segment lost 1 base, leaving 6 bases of the junction unmatched. Germline CDR1 is SGHVS and CDR2 is FQNEAQ. CDR3 nucleotides: TGTGCCAGCAGCTTAGAACAGGGGCTTTACAATCAGCCCCAGCATTTT. Translated, it gives CASSLEQGLYNQPQHF. The full variable domain, completed using reference TRBV7-8 and TRBJ1-5, is GAGVSQSPRYKVAKRGQDVALRCDPISGHVSLFWYQQALGQGPEFLTYFQNEAQLDKSGLPSDRFFAERPEGSVSTLKIQRTQQEDSAVYLCASSLEQGLYNQPQHFGDGTRLSIL.

The chain combines TRBV7-3 with TRBJ2-1; D remains ambiguous. The V end was cut by 2 bases, the J end by 6 bases, with 17 bases between. Germline-derived CDR1 and CDR2 are SGHTA and FQGTGA. This CDR3 spans 16 amino acids. The DNA for the CDR3 is TGTGCCAGCAGCTTAGCTGGGTCTAGAGGCCTCAATGAGCAGTTCTTC. It yields the protein CASSLAGSRGLNEQFF.

The V call is TRBV14, the J call TRBJ1-1, with 9 positions matching TRBD1. The CDR3 is 22 residues long. Trimming took 3 bases from V and 0 from J; bases not matched to a gene: 23. Germline lookup yields CDR1 SGHDN and CDR2 FVKESK. The CDR3 coding sequence is TGTGCCAGCAGCCACCTTAACAGAGGGGGCATACCGGGACAGGGCCTGAACACTGAAGCTTTCTTT. Translating gives CASSHLNRGGIPGQGLNTEAFF. Full variable domain (missing parts from reference TRBV14 and TRBJ1-1): EAGVTQFPSHSVIEKGQTVTLRCDPISGHDNLYWYRRVMGKEIKFLLHFVKESKQDESGMPNNRFLAERTGGTYSTLKVQPAELEDSGVYFCASSHLNRGGIPGQGLNTEAFFGQGTRLTVV.

The genes are TRBV5-1 and TRBJ1-6, with D unclear. Germline CDR1 reads SGHRS; CDR2 reads YFSETQ. V dropped 0 bases and J dropped 6 bases, with 16 bases sitting between them. This CDR3 has 17 amino acids. CDR3 sequence reads: CASSLGPSGLGNSPLHF. CDR3 DNA: TGCGCCAGCAGCTTGGGACCTTCGGGTTTGGGTAATTCACCCCTCCACTTT.

The V gene is TRBV7-3, the J gene TRBJ1-1, with 8 bases identical to TRBD1. The ends lost 5 bases at V and 3 bases at J; junction bases unmatched: 5. The germline gives CDR1 SGHTA, CDR2 FQGTGA. There are 14 residues in the CDR3. The CDR3 nucleotides are TGTGCCAGCAGCATGACAGGGGTCGACACTGAAGCTTTCTTT. Residues: CASSMTGVDTEAFF. Full variable domain (remainder filled in from reference TRBV7-3 and TRBJ1-1): GAGVSQTPSNKVTEKGKYVELRCDPISGHTALYWYRQSLGQGPEFLIYFQGTGAADDSGLPNDRFFAVRPEGSVSTLKIQRTERGDSAVYLCASSMTGVDTEAFFGQGTRLTVV.

On this clone itself: Its ends do not fully match the called genes, so a read error is possible. The chain links TRBV9 to TRBJ1-2; 7 bases agree with TRBD1. Germline V gene lookup returns CDR1 SGDLS and CDR2 YYNGEE. This CDR3 spans 12 amino acids. CDR3 DNA sequence: TGTGCCAGCGGCCAGGGGGTGAGCGGCTACCCCTTC. Its protein is CASGQGVSGYPF.

The J gene is TRBJ2-7, the V gene TRBV5-6, with 8 bases identical to TRBD1. The germline gives CDR1 SGHDT, CDR2 YYEEEE. This CDR3 region has 16 residues. The junction had 9 bases not matched to a gene; V was cut back by 3 bases and J by 1 base. CDR3 loop: CASSYARGPGSYEQYF. The DNA of the CDR3 is TGTGCCAGCAGCTATGCCAGGGGGCCTGGATCCTACGAGCAGTACTTC.

This clone was seen only once. The chain recombines TRBV6-1 with TRBJ2-1, with 9 bases aligning to TRBD1. The trim removed 4 bases at V and 5 bases at J, leaving 3 bases unmatched. This CDR3 is built from 14 residues. Germline CDR1 MNHNS, CDR2 SASEGT. The DNA for the CDR3 is TGTGCCAGCAGTGTACAGGGGGCCCACAATGAGCAGTTCTTC. Translating it yields CASSVQGAHNEQFF.

The gene calls are TRBV23-1 and TRBJ1-1; 8 bases fit TRBD1. TRBV23-1 is an open reading frame, and its role is uncertain. The V segment lost 2 bases and the J segment 4 bases; nucleotides outside the gene matches: 0. The CDR3 extends over 13 amino acids. CDR3 bases: TGCGCCAGCAGTCAAACAGGGGGCACTGAAGCTTTCTTT. Protein: CASSQTGGTEAFF.

This clone occurred a few times. V gene TRBV2 combines with J gene TRBJ1-1, with TRBD1 identical over 8 bases. Germline assignment: CDR1 SNHLY and CDR2 FYNNEI. The CDR3 has 14 amino acids. V trimming: 2 bases; J trimming: 4 bases; junction bases outside the gene matches: 3. The CDR3 sequence: CASSEQGARTEAFF. For the CDR3, the DNA is TGTGCCAGCAGTGAACAGGGGGCGCGCACTGAAGCTTTCTTT.

V and J are TRBV7-9 and TRBJ1-5; D possibly corresponds to TRBD1 (5 bases). Germline assignment: CDR1 SEHNR and CDR2 FQNEAQ (reference sequence). Trimming took off 1 base at V and 9 bases at J, with 16 bases between the two ends. CDR3 size: 15 residues. CDR3 in amino acids: CASSLVEGAGGPQHF. The CDR3 DNA reads TGTGCCAGCAGCTTAGTGGAAGGGGCGGGGGGGCCCCAGCATTTT.

The gene calls are TRBV7-2 and TRBJ2-1; 7 nucleotides line up with TRBD1. CDR1 is SGHTA, CDR2 FQGNSA, per germline. With 7 bases clipped from V and 8 bases from J, the junction kept 5 bases outside the gene matches. The CDR3 contains 12 residues. The CDR3 DNA reads TGTGCCAGCACCCAACAGGGGTATGAGCAGTTCTTC. This sequence encodes CASTQQGYEQFF.

This rearrangement joins TRBV6-6 to TRBJ2-3, with 10 bases that match TRBD2. The germline gives CDR1 MNHNY, CDR2 SVGAGI (reference sequence). Germline trimming cut 6 bases from V and 2 bases from J; bases unmatched to any gene: 8. The CDR3 extends over 16 amino acids. The CDR3 is CASRRLAGGPTDTQYF. CDR3 nucleotides: TGTGCCAGCAGGCGATTAGCGGGGGGCCCCACAGATACGCAGTATTTT.

The V call is TRBV27, the J call TRBJ2-7; tentative D call: TRBD2 (6 bases). The CDR3 runs to 14 residues. Trimming removed 3 bases at V and 7 bases at J, with 16 bases between. Germline-derived CDR1 and CDR2 are MNHEY and SMNVEV (reference sequence). The CDR3 nucleotides read TGTGCCAGCAGTTTCGGGGGTGTGGGCGATGAGCAGTACTTC. This sequence encodes CASSFGGVGDEQYF.

The table lists this clone with a few counts. The J gene is TRBJ2-7, the V gene TRBV5-1, with D tentatively TRBD1 (7 bases). The length of the CDR3 is 18 residues. CDR1 and CDR2 from the germline V gene are SGHRS and YFSETQ. V lost 2 bases and J 4 bases, leaving 25 bases between the germline ends. CDR3 in DNA: TGCGCCAGCAGCTTCTGGGTGGACCGTGCAGGGGGGATGTACGAGCAGTACTTC. As protein: CASSFWVDRAGGMYEQYF.

The chain combines TRBV19 with TRBJ2-2; 8 bases are shared with TRBD2. V shed 7 bases and J 2 bases; nucleotides not matched to a gene: 9. The CDR3 runs to 16 residues. Germline V CDR1 and CDR2: LNHDA, SQIVND (reference sequence). The CDR3 loop reads CASNNLAGFNTGELFF. In nucleotides, the CDR3 is TGTGCCAGTAATAACTTAGCGGGGTTCAACACCGGGGAGCTGTTTTTT. Using reference TRBV19 and TRBJ2-2 for the parts outside the CDR3, the full variable domain is DGGITQSPKYLFRKEGQNVTLSCEQNLNHDAMYWYRQDPGQGLRLIYYSQIVNDFQKGDIAEGYSVSREKKESFPLTVTSAQKNPTAFYLCASNNLAGFNTGELFFGEGSRLTVL.

In its sample, this clone was seen a few times. V usage is TRBV6-1 and J usage is TRBJ1-1; D uncertain. V was pared by 2 bases and J by 6 bases, with 13 bases between. The CDR3 loop spans 14 amino acids. The V gene's germline CDR1 is MNHNS and CDR2 SASEGT. The CDR3 DNA sequence: TGTGCCAGCAGTGAACTATTTGTGCCATCTGAAGCTTTCTTT. Amino acid sequence: CASSELFVPSEAFF.